Listed below are T cell receptor beta chains from one sample, sequenced in a study of blood T cell repertoires in COVID-19. Clones were read by immunoSEQ multiplex PCR, and TCRdb kept only the in-frame ones, dropping some. The sample carries over 150,000 clones, roughly 86% recorded once. Sequencing input: peripheral blood. These receptors were obtained from a man aged 55-75 years with COVID-19, enrolled during active disease. Both conserved end residues are part of each CDR3. The D gene is left open where the match is weak. A row's size may be missing; if present it is once, few, many or a size class.

>TRBV7-9|TRBJ1-2|-|-
CASSPPTDSFYGYTF
TGTGCCAGCAGCCCCCCGACAGATTCCTTCTATGGCTACACCTTC
>TRBV7-9|TRBJ1-1|-|-
CASGRDGMTPEAFF
TGTGCCAGCGGCAGGGACGGGATGACCCCTGAAGCTTTCTTT
>TRBV5-4|TRBJ1-2|TRBD1|-
CASSLGDRGSYYGYTF
TGTGCCAGCAGCTTGGGTGACAGGGGATCTTATTATGGCTACACCTTC
>TRBV6-2/TRBV6-3|TRBJ1-2|-|-
CASSFDSSSYGYTF
TGTGCCAGCAGTTTCGACAGCTCTTCCTATGGCTACACCTTC
>TRBV11-3|TRBJ2-3|TRBD2|-
CASSWGASGSADTQYF
TGTGCCAGCAGCTGGGGGGCTAGCGGGAGTGCAGATACGCAGTATTTT
>TRBV18|TRBJ1-1|TRBD1|-
CASSPPGQVEAFF
TGTGCCAGCTCACCCCCCGGACAGGTTGAAGCTTTCTTT
>TRBV6-5|TRBJ1-6|TRBD1|-
CASSQGQNNSPLHF
TGTGCCAGCAGTCAGGGACAGAATAATTCACCCCTCCACTTT
>TRBV12-3/TRBV12-4|TRBJ1-1|-|-
CASNRVSGTEAFF
TGTGCCAGCAATCGCGTCTCAGGTACTGAAGCTTTCTTT
>TRBV14|TRBJ1-5|-|-
CASSRQGSAYIGQPQHF
TGTGCCAGCAGCCGGCAGGGTTCGGCATACATAGGCCAGCCCCAGCATTTT
>TRBV7-2|TRBJ2-3|-|-
CASSLSKGGTDTQYF
TGTGCCAGCAGCTTAAGTAAAGGGGGAACAGATACGCAGTATTTT
>TRBV6-2/TRBV6-3|TRBJ1-1|TRBD1|once
CASSTQTGTEAFF
TGTGCCAGCAGTACCCAGACAGGGACTGAAGCTTTCTTT